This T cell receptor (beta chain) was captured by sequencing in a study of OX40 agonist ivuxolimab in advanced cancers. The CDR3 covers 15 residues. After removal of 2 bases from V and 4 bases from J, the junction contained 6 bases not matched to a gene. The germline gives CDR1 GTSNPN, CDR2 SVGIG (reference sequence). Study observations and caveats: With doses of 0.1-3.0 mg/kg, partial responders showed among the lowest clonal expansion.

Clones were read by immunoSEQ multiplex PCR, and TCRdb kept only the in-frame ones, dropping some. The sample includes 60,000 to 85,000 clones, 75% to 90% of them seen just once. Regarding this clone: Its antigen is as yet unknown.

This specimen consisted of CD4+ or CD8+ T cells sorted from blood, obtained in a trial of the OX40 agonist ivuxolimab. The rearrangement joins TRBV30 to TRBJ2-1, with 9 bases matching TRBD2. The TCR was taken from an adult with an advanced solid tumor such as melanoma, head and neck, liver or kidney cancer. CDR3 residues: CAWSISTSGYNEQFF. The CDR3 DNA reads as TGTGCCTGGAGTATTTCGACTAGCGGTTACAATGAGCAGTTCTTC.